The clone carrying this TCR beta chain was found once. The antigen is unknown. Produced via immunoSEQ multiplex PCR; TCRdb's table is partial and in-frame only. The sample contains approximately 160,000 clones, 90% to 95% of which appear only once. This sample stems from a study of T cell responses to AZD1222 COVID-19 vaccine. Study background: Analysis merged second doses at about 4 or about 12 weeks.

Germline trimming cut 5 bases from V and 4 bases from J; bases unmatched to any gene: 8. The CDR3 has 16 amino acids. CDR1 and CDR2 (germline): SGHNT, YENEEA. General study points: Mostly white British, mostly female donors; authors suggested clonal diversity may be underestimated.

The sample was peripheral blood, taken on day 0 of AZD1222 vaccination. The V and J genes are TRBV11-3 and TRBJ1-6; TRBD1 matches at 7 bases. This clonotype was obtained from an adult in good health. The CDR3 loop reads CASSQTGQTYNSPLHF. DNA for the CDR3: TGTGCCAGCAGCCAAACGGGACAGACTTATAATTCACCCCTCCACTTT.